This T cell receptor beta chain was recorded in a study of Graves' ophthalmopathy and Graves' hyperthyroidism. Overall study findings and caveats: Blood also carried most expanded thyroid clonotypes exceeding 0.001 frequency.

Investigators amplified TCR beta CDR3 regions from RNA transcripts. First-round RT-PCR used HTBI primers; second-round multiplex PCR followed. TCRdb fed the multiplex PCR reads into MiXCR, producing one record per CDR3 protein. The sample has 230,000 or so distinct CDR3 sequences; around 42% are singletons. Germline V gene data show CDR1 as ENHRY and CDR2 as SYGVKD. The length of the CDR3 is 14 residues. Patients with other autoimmune diseases, uncontrolled infections, pregnancy or lactation were excluded. Orbital computed tomography, together with clinical symptoms, serum thyroxine, TRAb and thyroid ultrasound, was used for diagnosis. Worth noting for this clonotype: What it binds is not known. The junction differs from germline at one of its ends, possibly a read error.

This chain uses TRBV10-3 with TRBJ1-5; 7 nucleotides line up with TRBD1. The receptor comes from an adult man with Graves' ophthalmopathy. The sample comprised peripheral blood. CDR3 residues: CASSLGGSPRPQHF. CDR3 sequence (DNA): TGTGCCAGCAGTTTAGGGGGCAGTCCTCGACCCCAGCATTTT.